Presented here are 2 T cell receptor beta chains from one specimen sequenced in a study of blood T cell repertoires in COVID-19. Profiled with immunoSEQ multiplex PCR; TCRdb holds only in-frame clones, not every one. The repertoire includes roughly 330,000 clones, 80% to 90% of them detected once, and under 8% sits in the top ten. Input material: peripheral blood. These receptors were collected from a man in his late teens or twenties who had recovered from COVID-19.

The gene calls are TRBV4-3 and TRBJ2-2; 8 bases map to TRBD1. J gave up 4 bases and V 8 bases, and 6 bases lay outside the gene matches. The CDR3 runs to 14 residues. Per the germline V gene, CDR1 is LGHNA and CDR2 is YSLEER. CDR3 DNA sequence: TGCGCCAGCCGAAATACAGGGGGCACCGGGGAGCTGTTTTTT. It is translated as CASRNTGGTGELFF.

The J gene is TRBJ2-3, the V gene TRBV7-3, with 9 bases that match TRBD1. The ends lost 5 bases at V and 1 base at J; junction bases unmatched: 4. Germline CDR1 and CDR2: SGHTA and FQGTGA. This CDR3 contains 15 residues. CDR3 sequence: CASSPRDRGTDTQYF. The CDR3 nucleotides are TGTGCCAGCAGCCCCCGGGACAGGGGCACAGATACGCAGTATTTT.